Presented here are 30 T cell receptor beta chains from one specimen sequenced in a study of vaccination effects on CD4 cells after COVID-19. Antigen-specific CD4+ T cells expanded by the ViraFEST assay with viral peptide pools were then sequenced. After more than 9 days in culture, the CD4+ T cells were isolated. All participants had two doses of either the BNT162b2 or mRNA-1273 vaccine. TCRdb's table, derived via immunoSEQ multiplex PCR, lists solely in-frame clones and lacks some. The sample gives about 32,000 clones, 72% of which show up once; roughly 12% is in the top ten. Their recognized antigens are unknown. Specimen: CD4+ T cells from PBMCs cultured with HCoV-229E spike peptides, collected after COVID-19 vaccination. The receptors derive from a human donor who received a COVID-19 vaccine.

The CDR3 loop reads CASSERQGGNYGYTF. CDR3 nucleotide sequence: TGTGCCAGCAGCGAACGACAGGGCGGAAACTATGGCTACACCTTC. J is TRBJ1-2 and V is TRBV7-8; 7 positions match TRBD1. The ends lost 5 bases at V and 2 bases at J; junction bases unmatched: 8. The CDR3 contains 15 residues. The germline V gene has CDR1 SGHVS and CDR2 FQNEAQ.

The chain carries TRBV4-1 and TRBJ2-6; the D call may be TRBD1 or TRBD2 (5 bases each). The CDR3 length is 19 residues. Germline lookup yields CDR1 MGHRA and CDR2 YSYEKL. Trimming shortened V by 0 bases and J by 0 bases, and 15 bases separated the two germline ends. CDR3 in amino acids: CASSQEPQGVGSGANVLTF. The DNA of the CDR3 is TGCGCCAGCAGCCAAGAACCCCAGGGAGTCGGCTCTGGGGCCAACGTCCTGACTTTC.

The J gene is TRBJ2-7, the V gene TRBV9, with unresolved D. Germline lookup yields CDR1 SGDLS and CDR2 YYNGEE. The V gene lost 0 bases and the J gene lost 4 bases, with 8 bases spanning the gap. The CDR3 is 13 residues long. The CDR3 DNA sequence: TGTGCCAGCAGCGTAGCCCCCTCGTACGAGCAGTACTTC. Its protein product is CASSVAPSYEQYF.

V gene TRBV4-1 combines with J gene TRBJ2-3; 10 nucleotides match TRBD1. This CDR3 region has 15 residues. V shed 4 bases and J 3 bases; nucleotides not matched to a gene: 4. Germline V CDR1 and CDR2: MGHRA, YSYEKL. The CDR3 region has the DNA TGCGCCAGCAGCCCCCGGGACAGGGGAACAGATACGCAGTATTTT. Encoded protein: CASSPRDRGTDTQYF.

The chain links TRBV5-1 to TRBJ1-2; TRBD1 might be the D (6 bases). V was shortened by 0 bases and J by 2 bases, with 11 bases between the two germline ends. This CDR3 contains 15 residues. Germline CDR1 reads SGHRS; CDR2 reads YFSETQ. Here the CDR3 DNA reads TGCGCCAGCAGCTTGGAAGGGACACGCAACTATGGCTACACCTTC. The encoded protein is CASSLEGTRNYGYTF.

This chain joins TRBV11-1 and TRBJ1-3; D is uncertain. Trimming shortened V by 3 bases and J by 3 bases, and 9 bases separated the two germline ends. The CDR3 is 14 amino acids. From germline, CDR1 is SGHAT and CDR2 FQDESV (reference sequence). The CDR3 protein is CASSFGRFGNTIYF. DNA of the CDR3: TGTGCCAGCAGCTTCGGGAGGTTTGGAAACACCATATATTTT.

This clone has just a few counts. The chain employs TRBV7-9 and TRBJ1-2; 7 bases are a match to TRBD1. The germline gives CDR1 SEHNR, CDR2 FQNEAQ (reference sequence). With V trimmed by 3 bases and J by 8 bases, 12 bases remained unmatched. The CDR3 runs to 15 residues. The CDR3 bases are TGTGCCAGCAGCTTCCAGACAGGGAGACTATTCGGCTACACCTTC. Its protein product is CASSFQTGRLFGYTF.

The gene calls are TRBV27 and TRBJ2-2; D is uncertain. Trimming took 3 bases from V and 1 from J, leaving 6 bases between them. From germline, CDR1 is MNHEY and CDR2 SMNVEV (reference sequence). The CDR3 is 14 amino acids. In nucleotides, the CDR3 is TGTGCCAGCAGTTTCCCGGGGAACACCGGGGAGCTGTTTTTT. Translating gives CASSFPGNTGELFF.

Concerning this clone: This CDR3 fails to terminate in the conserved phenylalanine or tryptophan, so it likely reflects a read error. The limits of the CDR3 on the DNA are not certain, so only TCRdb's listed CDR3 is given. The CDR3 here is CASSFSRGRVTV. V gene TRBV12-3 or TRBV12-4 combines with J gene TRBJ2-3. The CDR3 numbers 12 amino acids, ends counted.

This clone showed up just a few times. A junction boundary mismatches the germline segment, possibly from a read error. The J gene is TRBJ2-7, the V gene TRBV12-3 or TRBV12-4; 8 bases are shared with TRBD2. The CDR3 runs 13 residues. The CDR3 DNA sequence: TGTGCCAGCAGTTCTCGTACTAGCGGCGGAAGTATTTTC. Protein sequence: CASSSRTSGGSIF.

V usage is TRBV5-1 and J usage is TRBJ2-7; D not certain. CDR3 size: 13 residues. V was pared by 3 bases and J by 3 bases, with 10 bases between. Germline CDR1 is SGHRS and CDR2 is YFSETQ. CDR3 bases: TGCGCCAGCAGCTCCACTGTAGACTACGAGCAGTACTTC. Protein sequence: CASSSTVDYEQYF.

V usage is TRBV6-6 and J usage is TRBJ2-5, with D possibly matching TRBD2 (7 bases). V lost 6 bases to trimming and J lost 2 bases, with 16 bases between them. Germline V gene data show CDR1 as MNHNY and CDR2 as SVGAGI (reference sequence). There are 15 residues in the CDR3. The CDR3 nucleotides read TGTGCCAGCAGACAAGGACGGGGGGCACAAGAGACCCAGTACTTC. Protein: CASRQGRGAQETQYF.

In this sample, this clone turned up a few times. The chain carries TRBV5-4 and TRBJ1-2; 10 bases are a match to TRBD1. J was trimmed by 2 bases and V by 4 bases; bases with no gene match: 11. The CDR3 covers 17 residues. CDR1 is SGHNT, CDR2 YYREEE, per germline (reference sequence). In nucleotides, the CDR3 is TGTGCCAGCAGCATGAGCGACAGGGGGCGACTCAACTATGGCTACACCTTC. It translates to CASSMSDRGRLNYGYTF.

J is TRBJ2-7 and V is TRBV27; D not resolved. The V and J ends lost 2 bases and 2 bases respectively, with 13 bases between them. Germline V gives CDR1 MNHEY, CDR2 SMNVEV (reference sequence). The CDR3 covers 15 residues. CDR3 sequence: CASSLKPGDTYEQYF. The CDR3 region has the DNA TGTGCCAGCAGTTTAAAACCGGGCGATACCTACGAGCAGTACTTC.

This CDR3 is CASSLDGASGGDEQFF. In DNA form, the CDR3 reads TGTGCCAGCAGCTTAGACGGGGCTAGCGGGGGCGATGAGCAGTTCTTC. The chain uses TRBV11-3 and TRBJ2-1, with TRBD2 matching 10 bases. The CDR3 covers 16 residues. CDR1 and CDR2 (germline): SGHNT, YENEEA. Trimming at V came to 0 bases and at J to 8 bases, leaving 7 bases not matched to a gene.

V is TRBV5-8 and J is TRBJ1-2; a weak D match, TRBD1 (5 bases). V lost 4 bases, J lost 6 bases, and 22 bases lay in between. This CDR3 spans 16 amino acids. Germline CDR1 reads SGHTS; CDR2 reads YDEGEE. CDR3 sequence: CASSRRREGLPNGYTF. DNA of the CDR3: TGTGCCAGCAGCCGACGACGCGAGGGGCTCCCTAATGGCTACACCTTC.

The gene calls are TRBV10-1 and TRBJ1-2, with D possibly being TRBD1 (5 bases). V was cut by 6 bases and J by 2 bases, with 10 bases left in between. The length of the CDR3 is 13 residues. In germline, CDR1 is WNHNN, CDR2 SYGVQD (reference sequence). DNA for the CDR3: TGCGCCAGCAGCCAAGACAGAAACTATGGCTACACCTTC. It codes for CASSQDRNYGYTF.

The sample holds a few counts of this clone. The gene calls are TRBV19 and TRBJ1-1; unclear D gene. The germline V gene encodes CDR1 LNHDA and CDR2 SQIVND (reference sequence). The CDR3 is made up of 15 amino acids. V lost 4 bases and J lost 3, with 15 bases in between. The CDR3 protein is CASSSGSGADTEAFF. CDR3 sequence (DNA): TGTGCCAGTAGTAGTGGATCGGGCGCCGACACTGAAGCTTTCTTT.

CDR3 in DNA: TGTGCCAGCAGAAGACAGGGTTATGAGACTGAAGCTTTCTTT. Its protein is CASRRQGYETEAFF. This chain connects TRBV2 to TRBJ1-1; TRBD1 matches 7 bases. Germline CDR1 reads SNHLY; CDR2 reads FYNNEI. J gave up 5 bases and V 6 bases, and 9 bases lay outside the gene matches. This CDR3 spans 14 amino acids.

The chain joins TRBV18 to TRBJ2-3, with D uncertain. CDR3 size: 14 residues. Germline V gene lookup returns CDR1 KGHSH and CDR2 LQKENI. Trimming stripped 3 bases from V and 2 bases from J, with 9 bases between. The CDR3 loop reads CASSPGSYTDTQYF. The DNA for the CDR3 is TGTGCCAGCTCACCGGGCAGTTACACAGATACGCAGTATTTT.

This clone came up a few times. The CDR3 nucleotides read TGTGCCAGCAGCCAAGGTTATACGGATTCCACCTACGAGCAGTACTTC. Its translation: CASSQGYTDSTYEQYF. The chain recombines TRBV3-1 (or the pseudogene TRBV3-2) with TRBJ2-7; unclear D gene. The V gene's germline CDR1 is LGHDT and CDR2 YNNKEL (reference sequence). V gave up 1 base and J gave up 2 bases, with 15 bases separating them. The CDR3 covers 16 residues.

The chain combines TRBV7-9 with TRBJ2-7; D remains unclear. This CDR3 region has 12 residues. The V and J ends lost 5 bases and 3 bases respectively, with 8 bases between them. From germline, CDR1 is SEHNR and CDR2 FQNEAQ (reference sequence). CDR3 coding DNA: TGTGCCAGCAGCCCCATCGGCTACGAGCAGTACTTC. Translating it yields CASSPIGYEQYF.

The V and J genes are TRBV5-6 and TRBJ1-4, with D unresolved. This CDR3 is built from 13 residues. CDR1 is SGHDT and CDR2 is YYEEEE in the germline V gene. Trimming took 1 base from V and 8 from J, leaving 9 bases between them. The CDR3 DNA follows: TGTGCCAGCAGCTTGAAGGGCAGGGAAAAACTGTTTTTT. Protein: CASSLKGREKLFF. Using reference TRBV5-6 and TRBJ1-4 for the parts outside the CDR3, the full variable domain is DAGVTQSPTHLIKTRGQQVTLRCSPKSGHDTVSWYQQALGQGPQFIFQYYEEEERQRGNFPDRFSGHQFPNYSSELNVNALLLGDSALYLCASSLKGREKLFFGSGTQLSVL.

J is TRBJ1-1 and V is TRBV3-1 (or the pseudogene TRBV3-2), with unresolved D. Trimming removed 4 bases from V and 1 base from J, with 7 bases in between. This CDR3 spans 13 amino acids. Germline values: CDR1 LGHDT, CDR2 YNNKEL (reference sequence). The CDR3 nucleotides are TGTGCCAGCAGCCCGCCGTGGAACACTGAAGCTTTCTTT. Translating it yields CASSPPWNTEAFF.

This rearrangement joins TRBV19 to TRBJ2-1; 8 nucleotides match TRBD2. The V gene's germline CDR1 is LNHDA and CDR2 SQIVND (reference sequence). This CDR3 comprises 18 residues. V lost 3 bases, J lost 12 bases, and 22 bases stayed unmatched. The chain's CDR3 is CASSIGGGRAGSYGVQFF. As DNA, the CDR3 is TGTGCCAGTAGTATCGGGGGGGGACGGGCAGGGTCTTATGGGGTGCAGTTCTTC. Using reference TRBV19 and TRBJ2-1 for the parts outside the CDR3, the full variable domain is DGGITQSPKYLFRKEGQNVTLSCEQNLNHDAMYWYRQDPGQGLRLIYYSQIVNDFQKGDIAEGYSVSREKKESFPLTVTSAQKNPTAFYLCASSIGGGRAGSYGVQFFGPGTRLTVL.

The CDR3 DNA sequence: TGTGCCAGCAGCTTTGAGCTAACGGACATTCAGTACTTC. Amino acid sequence: CASSFELTDIQYF. The rearrangement uses TRBV12-1 and TRBJ2-4; TRBD2, the D gene given by the table, was not confirmed from the DNA. TRBV12-1 is a documented pseudogene. The CDR3 is made up of 13 amino acids.

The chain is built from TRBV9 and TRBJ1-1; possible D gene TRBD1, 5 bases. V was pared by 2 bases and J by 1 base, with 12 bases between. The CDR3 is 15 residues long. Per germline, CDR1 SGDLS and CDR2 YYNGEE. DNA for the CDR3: TGTGCCAGCAGCGTTGGCGGGGCGGCGAACACTGAAGCTTTCTTT. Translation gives CASSVGGAANTEAFF.

The CDR3 protein is CASKTPGDSGNTIYF. Written as DNA, the CDR3 is TGTGCCAGCAAGACGCCAGGAGACTCTGGAAACACCATATATTTT. The chain carries TRBV6-5 and TRBJ1-3; D not resolved. Germline assignment: CDR1 MNHEY and CDR2 SVGAGI. Trimming shortened V by 7 bases and J by 0 bases, and 13 bases separated the two germline ends. The CDR3 covers 15 residues.

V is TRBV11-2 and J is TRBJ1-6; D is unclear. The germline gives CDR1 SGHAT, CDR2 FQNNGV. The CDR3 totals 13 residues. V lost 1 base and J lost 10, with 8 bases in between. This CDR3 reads CASSLVAFSPLHF. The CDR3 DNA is TGTGCCAGCAGCTTAGTCGCGTTCTCACCCCTCCACTTT.

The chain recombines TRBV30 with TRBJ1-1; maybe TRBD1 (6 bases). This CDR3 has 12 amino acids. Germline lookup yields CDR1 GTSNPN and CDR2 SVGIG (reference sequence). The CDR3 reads CAGGRLNTEAFF. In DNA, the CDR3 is TGTGCGGGGGGGCGACTGAACACTGAAGCTTTCTTT. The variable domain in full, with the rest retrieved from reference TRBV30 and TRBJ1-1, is SQTIHQWPATLVQPVGSPLSLECTVEGTSNPNLYWYRQAAGRGLQLLFYSVGIGQISSEVPQNLSASRPQDRQFILSSKKLLLSDSGFYLCAGGRLNTEAFFGQGTRLTVV.